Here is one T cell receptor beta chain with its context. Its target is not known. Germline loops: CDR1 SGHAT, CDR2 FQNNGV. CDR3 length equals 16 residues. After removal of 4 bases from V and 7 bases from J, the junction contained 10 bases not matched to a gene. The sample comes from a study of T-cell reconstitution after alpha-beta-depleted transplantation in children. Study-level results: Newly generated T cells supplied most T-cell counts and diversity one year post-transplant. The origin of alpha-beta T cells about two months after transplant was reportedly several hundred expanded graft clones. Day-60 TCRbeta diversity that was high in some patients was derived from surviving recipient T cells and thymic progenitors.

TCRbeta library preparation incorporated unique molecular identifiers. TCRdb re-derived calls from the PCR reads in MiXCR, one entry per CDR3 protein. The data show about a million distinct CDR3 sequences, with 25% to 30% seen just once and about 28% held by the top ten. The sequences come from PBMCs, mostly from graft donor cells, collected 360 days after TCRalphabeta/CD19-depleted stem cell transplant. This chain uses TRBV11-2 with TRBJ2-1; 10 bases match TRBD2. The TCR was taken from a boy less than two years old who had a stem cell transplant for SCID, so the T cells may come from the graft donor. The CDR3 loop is CASSSRYSGGSNEQFF. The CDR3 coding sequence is TGTGCCAGCAGCTCCCGCTATAGCGGGGGGTCAAATGAGCAGTTCTTC.